This is a list of T cell receptor beta chains from one sample in a study of radiotherapy plus CTLA-4 blockade in lung cancer. This table comes from immunoSEQ multiplex PCR, and its TCRdb copy is limited to in-frame clones, with some not included. The sample shows tens of thousands of clones, 84% of them seen only once. The sample consisted of peripheral blood, taken from a patient treated with radiotherapy plus ipilimumab. Receptors originate from a human donor with non-small cell lung cancer whose response to radiotherapy plus ipilimumab could not be evaluated. The CDR3 runs from the conserved cysteine through the conserved F or W. A D gene is named only where the DNA matches it firmly. Size is stated for part of the rows, as once, few or many counts, or as a class when the clone is expanded.

clone_size,j_call,v_call,d_call,cdr3_aa,cdr3_nt
few,TRBJ2-3,TRBV7-9,-,CASSLGAAQRWYF,TGTGCCAGCAGCTTAGGGGCGGCCCAGCGGTGGTATTTT
-,TRBJ1-2,TRBV27,-,CASSLNRESGYTF,TGTGCCAGCAGTTTAAACAGGGAATCCGGCTACACCTTC
once,TRBJ2-1,TRBV6-1,TRBD2,CASIAGAYNEQFF,TGTGCCAGTATAGCGGGAGCTTACAATGAGCAGTTCTTC
-,TRBJ2-6,TRBV6-6,-,CASSYSRGPGANVLTF,TGTGCCAGCAGTTACTCGCGGGGACCTGGGGCCAACGTCCTGACTTTC
-,TRBJ2-7,TRBV18,-,CASSQWGVTYEQYF,TGTGCCAGCTCACAGTGGGGGGTAACCTACGAGCAGTACTTC
-,TRBJ2-7,TRBV28,-,CAFGGPYEQYF,TGTGCCTTCGGAGGACCCTACGAGCAGTACTTC
-,TRBJ1-2,TRBV5-6,TRBD1,CASSLPPGQGADGYTF,TGTGCCAGCAGCTTGCCCCCGGGACAGGGGGCGGATGGCTACACCTTC
-,TRBJ1-1,TRBV19,-,CASSISNRGTEAFF,TGTGCCAGTAGTATTTCGAACCGGGGCACTGAAGCTTTCTTT
medium-sized,TRBJ2-1,TRBV27,-,CASSPTGGTSYNEQFF,TGTGCCAGCAGCCCTACGGGCGGGACCTCCTACAATGAGCAGTTCTTC
-,TRBJ1-4,TRBV7-2,TRBD1,CASSPTDRVVNEKLFF,TGTGCCAGCAGCCCTACGGACAGGGTAGTGAATGAAAAACTGTTTTTT
-,TRBJ1-4,TRBV7-2,-,CASSPGSPVRGEKLFF,TGTGCCAGCAGCCCCGGATCGCCAGTCAGAGGAGAAAAACTGTTTTTT
-,TRBJ1-5,TRBV18,TRBD1,CASSPQGQGRTQPQHF,TGTGCCAGCTCACCCCAAGGACAGGGAAGGACGCAGCCCCAGCATTTT
-,TRBJ2-3,TRBV7-9,-,CASSLDAGTDTQYF,TGTGCCAGCAGCTTAGACGCAGGGACAGATACGCAGTATTTT
-,TRBJ1-1,TRBV7-9,-,CASRSGWSQNTEAFF,TGTGCCAGCAGATCGGGGTGGAGTCAGAACACTGAAGCTTTCTTT
once,TRBJ2-7,TRBV4-1,TRBD2,CASSQEVAGVSYEQYF,TGCGCCAGCAGCCAAGAAGTAGCGGGAGTAAGCTACGAGCAGTACTTC
-,TRBJ2-7,TRBV6-6,-,CASSLGGSYEQYF,TGTGCCAGCAGTCTAGGAGGGTCCTACGAGCAGTACTTC
once,TRBJ1-4,TRBV29-1,TRBD1,CSVEVTRGREGGEKLFF,TGCAGCGTTGAAGTCACCAGGGGGCGAGAAGGGGGTGAAAAACTGTTTTTT
-,TRBJ1-4,TRBV7-2,-,CASSLRGGGERTNEKLFF,TGTGCCAGCAGCTTAAGGGGGGGAGGGGAGAGAACTAATGAAAAACTGTTTTTT
-,TRBJ1-1,TRBV11-3,TRBD1,CASSLGITGAEAFF,TGTGCCAGCAGCTTAGGTATAACAGGGGCTGAAGCTTTCTTT
-,TRBJ2-5,TRBV7-9,-,CASSPTQGWGETQYF,TGTGCCAGCAGCCCAACCCAGGGGTGGGGAGAGACCCAGTACTTC
-,TRBJ2-1,TRBV7-2,TRBD2,CASSPRSGNHYNEQFF,TGTGCCAGCAGCCCTAGGAGCGGGAATCACTACAATGAGCAGTTCTTC
-,TRBJ1-3,TRBV28,TRBD1,CASSSGQAYPGNTIYF,TGTGCCAGCAGCTCGGGACAGGCCTATCCTGGAAACACCATATATTTT
-,TRBJ2-3,TRBV5-1,TRBD1,CASSLGQGALDTQYF,TGCGCCAGCAGCTTGGGACAGGGGGCTTTAGATACGCAGTATTTT
-,TRBJ2-7,TRBV6-1,TRBD1,CASSEAPGGTWEQYF,TGTGCCAGCAGTGAAGCGCCAGGGGGAACGTGGGAGCAGTACTTC
few,TRBJ2-7,TRBV6-1,-,CASSEARYEQYF,TGTGCCAGCAGTGAAGCTCGGTACGAGCAGTACTTC
-,TRBJ1-5,TRBV28,-,CASRMDSLSNQPQHF,TGTGCCAGCAGGATGGACAGCCTTAGCAATCAGCCCCAGCATTTT
-,TRBJ2-2,TRBV6-6,TRBD1,CASRFTGEPGELFF,TGTGCCAGCAGGTTCACAGGGGAGCCCGGGGAGCTGTTTTTT
-,TRBJ1-6,TRBV30,TRBD1,CAWSEGHGTGNSPLHF,TGTGCCTGGAGTGAAGGCCACGGGACAGGGAATTCACCCCTCCACTTT
-,TRBJ2-7,TRBV28,TRBD1,CASSSPGQSSYEQYF,TGTGCCAGCAGTTCACCGGGACAGAGCTCCTACGAGCAGTACTTC
-,TRBJ2-7,TRBV6-6,TRBD1,CASSTPGQGYEQYF,TGTGCCAGCAGTACGCCGGGACAGGGATACGAGCAGTACTTC
few,TRBJ1-5,TRBV6-1,TRBD1,CASSEAGLGQGKGSNQPQHF,TGTGCCAGCAGTGAAGCGGGATTGGGACAGGGAAAAGGTAGCAATCAGCCCCAGCATTTT
-,TRBJ2-3,TRBV5-4,TRBD2,CASSFLLTSGYSTDTQYF,TGTGCCAGCAGCTTCTTGTTGACTAGCGGGTATAGCACAGATACGCAGTATTTT
once,TRBJ2-5,TRBV6-1,TRBD1,CASNRGPGETQYF,TGTGCCAGCAACAGGGGGCCTGGGGAGACCCAGTACTTC
-,TRBJ1-1,TRBV11-3,-,CASSFQGTEAFF,TGTGCCAGCAGCTTCCAGGGGACTGAAGCTTTCTTT
few,TRBJ2-2,TRBV5-1,-,CASLGQGTGELFF,TGCGCCAGCCTAGGGCAGGGGACCGGGGAGCTGTTTTTT
few,TRBJ2-1,TRBV7-3,TRBD1,CASSPGQGSYNEQFF,TGTGCCAGCAGCCCTGGACAGGGGTCCTACAATGAGCAGTTCTTC
-,TRBJ2-2,TRBV6-4,-,CASSDRERGELFF,TGTGCCAGCAGTGACAGGGAAAGGGGCGAGCTGTTTTTT
-,TRBJ1-3,TRBV29-1,-,CSVATGGNTIYF,TGCAGCGTGGCGACAGGAGGAAACACCATATATTTT
-,TRBJ2-3,TRBV6-5,TRBD2,CASSYSGLASDTQYF,TGTGCCAGCAGTTACTCAGGACTAGCGTCAGATACGCAGTATTTT
few,TRBJ1-2,TRBV6-1,-,CASSGHLNYGYTF,TGTGCCAGCAGTGGACACCTCAACTATGGCTACACCTTC
-,TRBJ2-7,TRBV11-3,-,CASSFSFGSKVYEQYF,TGTGCCAGCAGCTTCTCTTTCGGGAGCAAAGTGTACGAGCAGTACTTC
-,TRBJ2-7,TRBV7-2,-,CASSLAQAEQYF,TGTGCCAGCAGCTTAGCGCAAGCCGAGCAGTACTTC
-,TRBJ1-1,TRBV27,-,CASCGWVRGNTEAFF,TGTGCCAGCTGCGGATGGGTTAGGGGTAACACTGAAGCTTTCTTT
-,TRBJ2-7,TRBV5-1,TRBD1,CASTAPDRGHYEQYF,TGCGCCAGCACCGCCCCGGACAGGGGGCACTACGAGCAGTACTTC
-,TRBJ2-3,TRBV15,-,CATSRGGLDTQYF,TGTGCCACCAGCAGAGGGGGACTAGATACGCAGTATTTT
few,TRBJ2-1,TRBV2,-,CASRGRGEGTYNEQFF,TGTGCCAGCAGGGGCCGGGGTGAGGGAACCTACAATGAGCAGTTCTTC
once,TRBJ2-7,TRBV7-2,TRBD2,CASSSESTSGRGEQYF,TGTGCCAGCAGCTCAGAATCTACTAGCGGGAGAGGCGAGCAGTACTTC
-,TRBJ2-1,TRBV7-2,-,CASSRRTEQFF,TGTGCCAGCAGTCGTAGGACAGAGCAGTTCTTC
-,TRBJ2-1,TRBV29-1,-,CSALGAEQFF,TGCAGCGCCCTAGGGGCTGAGCAGTTCTTC
-,TRBJ1-2,TRBV10-3,-,CAISAGTTSYGYTF,TGTGCCATCAGTGCGGGGACTACATCCTATGGCTACACCTTC
-,TRBJ1-2,TRBV5-5,-,CASSLAPGESNYGYTF,TGTGCCAGCAGCTTGGCTCCAGGGGAGTCTAACTATGGCTACACCTTC
-,TRBJ2-4,TRBV19,-,CASNSGDKNIQYF,TGTGCCAGTAACTCCGGGGACAAAAACATTCAGTACTTC